What follows are 4 T cell receptor beta chains derived from one specimen sequenced in a study of T-cell reconstitution after alpha-beta-depleted transplantation in children. The TCRbeta library incorporated unique molecular identifiers. Via MiXCR, TCRdb re-called the PCR reads, giving one row per CDR3 protein. The data contain about 110,000 distinct CDR3 sequences, 9% to 12% of them seen just once; the ten biggest clones take up about 7.3%. This specimen consisted of PBMCs from the stem cell graft donor, obtained from the stem cell graft. The receptors were sampled from a human donor who donated a stem cell graft to a child with acute lymphoblastic leukemia.

Ten or more counts support this clonotype. V usage is TRBV6-1 and J usage is TRBJ2-1; D gene uncertain. The CDR3 has 13 residues. Trimming took off 6 bases at V and 4 bases at J, with 10 bases between the two ends. Germline CDR1 and CDR2: MNHNS and SASEGT. The CDR3, as DNA: TGTGCCAGCAGCCCTCGACGGTACAATGAGCAGTTCTTC. Encoded protein: CASSPRRYNEQFF.

This clonotype was picked up many times. The V call is TRBV15, the J call TRBJ2-1, with 8 nucleotides matching TRBD2. V shed 8 bases, J shed 10 bases, and the junction held 7 bases outside the gene matches. Germline V gene lookup returns CDR1 LNHNV and CDR2 YYDKDF (reference sequence). The CDR3 contains 12 residues. CDR3 amino acids: CATLATGGEQFF. The CDR3 coding sequence is TGTGCCACCTTAGCAACGGGAGGGGAGCAGTTCTTC.

This clonotype was counted at least ten times. J is TRBJ2-3 and V is TRBV20-1; 7 bases agree with TRBD1. The CDR3 length is 15 residues. CDR1 is DFQATT, CDR2 SNEGSKA, per germline (reference sequence). J lost 0 bases, V lost 5 bases, and 8 bases had no gene match. DNA for the CDR3: TGCAGTGCTCGGACCGGGACAGTAAGCACAGATACGCAGTATTTT. Its translation: CSARTGTVSTDTQYF.

The CDR3 nucleotides are TGTGCCATATTTTCGGATACGCAGTATTTT. It encodes CAIFSDTQYF. The chain joins TRBV30 to TRBJ2-3; D gene ambiguous. Trimming shortened V by 8 bases and J by 6 bases, and 9 bases separated the two germline ends. Germline V gene data show CDR1 as GTSNPN and CDR2 as SVGIG (reference sequence). The CDR3 is 10 residues long.